The rows below give T cell receptor beta chains drawn from one sample of a study of T cell responses to AZD1222 COVID-19 vaccine. Clones were read by immunoSEQ multiplex PCR, and TCRdb kept only the in-frame ones, dropping some. The repertoire holds about 110,000 clones, with 80% to 85% as singletons. The source material was peripheral blood, sampled on day 0 of AZD1222 vaccination. The source of these receptors is an adult in good health. The CDR3 runs from the conserved cysteine through the conserved F or W. Fields, in order: V gene, J gene, D gene, CDR3 DNA, CDR3 protein. A D gene is named only where the DNA matches it firmly.

v_call: TRBV24-1
j_call: TRBJ2-7
d_call: .
cdr3_nt: TGTGCCACCAGTGATTTGCACGCAGATACCTACGAGCAGTACTTC
cdr3_aa: CATSDLHADTYEQYF

v_call: TRBV20-1
j_call: TRBJ2-1
d_call: .
cdr3_nt: TGCAGTGCTAGTGGGGGGACAGAGCAGTTCTTC
cdr3_aa: CSASGGTEQFF

v_call: TRBV7-8
j_call: TRBJ2-1
d_call: .
cdr3_nt: TGTGCCAGCAGCTCCTTTTCCACAGTTTACAATGAGCAGTTCTTC
cdr3_aa: CASSSFSTVYNEQFF

v_call: TRBV28
j_call: TRBJ1-5
d_call: .
cdr3_nt: TGTGCCAGCCGGGACAACAATCAGCCCCAGCATTTT
cdr3_aa: CASRDNNQPQHF

v_call: TRBV4-1
j_call: TRBJ2-7
d_call: TRBD2
cdr3_nt: TGCGCCAGCAGCCAAGAGGCCCCGGCGAGCGGGAGATCGGGGGAGCAGTACTTC
cdr3_aa: CASSQEAPASGRSGEQYF

v_call: TRBV5-8
j_call: TRBJ1-4
d_call: .
cdr3_nt: TGTGCCAGCACCATTCGGGTAGGAGGAAAACTGTTTTTT
cdr3_aa: CASTIRVGGKLFF

v_call: TRBV19
j_call: TRBJ2-1
d_call: TRBD2
cdr3_nt: TGTGCCAGTAGGATTGTCGGCACTAGCGGGGCTGGGCAGTTCTTC
cdr3_aa: CASRIVGTSGAGQFF

v_call: TRBV6-5
j_call: TRBJ1-6
d_call: .
cdr3_nt: TGTGCCAGCACTCTGGCGGGGGGGGACAATTCACCCCTCCACTTT
cdr3_aa: CASTLAGGDNSPLHF

v_call: TRBV27
j_call: TRBJ2-2
d_call: TRBD1
cdr3_nt: TGTGCCAGCAGTCCGGACAGGGCACCGAACACCGGGGAGCTGTTTTTT
cdr3_aa: CASSPDRAPNTGELFF

v_call: TRBV13
j_call: TRBJ2-7
d_call: TRBD1
cdr3_nt: TGTGCCAGCAGCTCGAGACAGGGGGCGACGTACGAGCAGTACTTC
cdr3_aa: CASSSRQGATYEQYF

v_call: TRBV6-5
j_call: TRBJ1-1
d_call: TRBD1
cdr3_nt: TGTGCCAGCAGTTACTCCCACAGGGGGCAAACTGAAGCTTTCTTT
cdr3_aa: CASSYSHRGQTEAFF